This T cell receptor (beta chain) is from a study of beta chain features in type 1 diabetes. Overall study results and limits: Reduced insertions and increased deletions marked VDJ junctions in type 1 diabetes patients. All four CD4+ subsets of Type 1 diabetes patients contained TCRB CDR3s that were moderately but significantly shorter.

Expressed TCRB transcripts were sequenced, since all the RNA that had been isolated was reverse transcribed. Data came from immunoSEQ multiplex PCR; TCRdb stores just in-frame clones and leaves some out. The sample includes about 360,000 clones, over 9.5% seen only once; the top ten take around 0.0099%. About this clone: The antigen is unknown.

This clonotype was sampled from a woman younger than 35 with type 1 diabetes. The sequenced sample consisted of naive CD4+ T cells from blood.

CDR3 bases: TGTGCCAGCAGCAGCGCCGGGACAGGGAAAGAGACCCAGTACTTC. This gives the protein CASSSAGTGKETQYF. The chain recombines TRBV7-9 with TRBJ2-5, with 9 bases that match TRBD1. The CDR3 consists of 15 residues. The V and J ends lost 5 bases and 3 bases, in that order; junction bases with no gene match: 7. Germline CDR1 is SEHNR and CDR2 is FQNEAQ (reference sequence).